The source of this T cell receptor (beta chain) is a study of T cell responses to AZD1222 COVID-19 vaccine. In regard to this clone: As yet, its antigen is unknown.

The study, taken as a whole, reports: Donors, mostly white British, included more females; clonal diversity was possibly underestimated. The repertoires were collected only after the peak T cell response.

Repertoires were generated with immunoSEQ multiplex PCR, while TCRdb's copy carries only in-frame clones and drops some. The data show about 100,000 clones, more than 75% seen once. V gave up 0 bases and J gave up 0 bases, with 9 bases separating them. The CDR3 totals 15 residues. Germline assignment: CDR1 SGHRS and CDR2 YFSETQ. The V call is TRBV5-1, the J call TRBJ1-2, with D perhaps matching TRBD1 (5 bases). This material consisted of peripheral blood, taken on day 0 of AZD1222 vaccination. The receptor was derived from an adult in good health. This CDR3 is CASSLGGEANYGYTF. The CDR3 DNA sequence: TGCGCCAGCAGCTTGGGAGGGGAAGCTAACTATGGCTACACCTTC.